A single sample is the source of the 15 T cell receptor beta chains below, sequenced in a study of radiation and T cells in renal cell carcinoma. Time point: blood 4 weeks post-SBRT, at nephrectomy. Treatment defined: 15 Gy SBRT to primary tumor, nephrectomy 4 weeks later. Clones were sequenced by immunoSEQ multiplex PCR, and TCRdb holds only the in-frame ones, with some missing. The data contain fewer than 80,000 clones, approximately 87% of them seen just once; the ten biggest clones take up roughly 2.2%. The starting material was blood, obtained from a patient whose treatment included radiotherapy and nephrectomy. The source of these receptors is a woman aged 60 to 75 with renal cell carcinoma.

The V call is TRBV7-8, the J call TRBJ1-5; D possibly corresponds to TRBD1 (5 bases). V was pared by 7 bases and J by 14 bases, with 18 bases between. Germline CDR1 is SGHVS and CDR2 is FQNEAQ. The CDR3 spans 12 residues. CDR3 DNA sequence: TGTGCCAGCAAATTGGCGGAGGGGACGGAGCATTTT. It is translated as CASKLAEGTEHF.

In its sample, this clone was seen a few times. The V and J genes are TRBV5-6 and TRBJ2-2, with 11 positions matching TRBD2. V lost 7 bases, J lost 0 bases, and 5 bases stayed unmatched. Per the germline V gene, CDR1 is SGHDT and CDR2 is YYEEEE. The length of the CDR3 is 16 residues. In nucleotides, the CDR3 is TGTGCCAGCCGGGGGACTAGCGGAGCGAACACCGGGGAGCTGTTTTTT. It specifies CASRGTSGANTGELFF.

Only one count was recorded for this clone. The chain recombines TRBV11-2 with TRBJ2-4, with TRBD1 identical over 8 bases. Germline V CDR1 and CDR2: SGHAT, FQNNGV. The V and J ends lost 6 bases and 7 bases, in that order; junction bases with no gene match: 8. The CDR3 length is 14 residues. The CDR3 protein is CASSSPRGLNIQYF. CDR3 DNA: TGTGCCAGCAGTTCCCCCAGGGGGCTGAACATTCAGTACTTC.

This chain links TRBV19 with TRBJ2-3; the D is unclear. Trimming took 3 bases from V and 2 from J, leaving 0 bases between them. CDR3 length: 11 amino acids. The germline CDR1 and CDR2 sequences are LNHDA and SQIVND (reference sequence). The CDR3 nucleotides are TGTGCCAGTAGTATCACAGATACGCAGTATTTT. Its protein is CASSITDTQYF. Full variable domain (rest looked up from reference TRBV19 and TRBJ2-3): DGGITQSPKYLFRKEGQNVTLSCEQNLNHDAMYWYRQDPGQGLRLIYYSQIVNDFQKGDIAEGYSVSREKKESFPLTVTSAQKNPTAFYLCASSITDTQYFGPGTRLTVL.

The V call is TRBV10-3, the J call TRBJ2-1; TRBD2 matches at 10 bases. Per the germline V gene, CDR1 is ENHRY and CDR2 is SYGVKD. Trimming removed 10 bases from V and 0 bases from J; junction bases left unmatched: 6. The CDR3 sequence is 15 residues long. The CDR3 region has the DNA TGTGCCAGCAAGCGGGGGGGGGACTCCTACAATGAGCAGTTCTTC. Translation: CASKRGGDSYNEQFF.

V is TRBV28 and J is TRBJ1-5, with D tentatively TRBD1 (6 bases). Trimming left V 7 bases short and J 3 bases short, with 13 bases between. This CDR3 has 14 residues. CDR1 is MDHEN, CDR2 SYDVKM, per germline. The CDR3 loop reads CASITGTSNQPQHF. The CDR3 DNA reads as TGTGCCAGCATTACAGGGACCTCCAATCAGCCCCAGCATTTT.

The J gene is TRBJ1-2, the V gene TRBV27; tentative D call: TRBD1 (6 bases). Trimming left V 8 bases short and J 8 bases short, with 30 bases between. This CDR3 spans 17 amino acids. Germline loops: CDR1 MNHEY, CDR2 SMNVEV (reference sequence). CDR3 nucleotide sequence: TGTGCCAGCTTTACAACCAACTACTTGGCGGGGGCAGGGGGCTACACCTTC. This codes for CASFTTNYLAGAGGYTF.

The rearrangement joins TRBV5-5 to TRBJ1-2, with 8 bases that match TRBD1. The V and J ends lost 3 bases and 4 bases, in that order; junction bases with no gene match: 8. Germline-derived CDR1 and CDR2 are SGHKS and YYEKEE (reference sequence). This CDR3 is 15 amino acids long. The chain's CDR3 is CASSSGQGGSYGYTF. The CDR3 DNA is TGTGCCAGCAGCTCCGGACAGGGAGGTAGCTATGGCTACACCTTC.

CDR3 nucleotides: TGTGCCAGTAGTCCCAGGGACAGGCGCAGCACAGATACGCAGTATTTT. Translated: CASSPRDRRSTDTQYF. The chain employs TRBV19 and TRBJ2-3, with TRBD1 matching 8 bases. Unmatched junction bases numbered 7, after V lost 5 bases and J lost 0 bases. Germline assignment: CDR1 LNHDA and CDR2 SQIVND (reference sequence). The length of the CDR3 is 16 residues. Variable domain in full (rest from reference TRBV19 and TRBJ2-3): DGGITQSPKYLFRKEGQNVTLSCEQNLNHDAMYWYRQDPGQGLRLIYYSQIVNDFQKGDIAEGYSVSREKKESFPLTVTSAQKNPTAFYLCASSPRDRRSTDTQYFGPGTRLTVL.

The V gene is TRBV19, the J gene TRBJ1-2; the match to TRBD1 covers 9 bases. Per the germline V gene, CDR1 is LNHDA and CDR2 is SQIVND (reference sequence). The CDR3 runs to 15 residues. J gave up 7 bases and V 3 bases, and 9 bases lay outside the gene matches. CDR3: CASSINRGLKSGYTF. The CDR3 DNA sequence: TGTGCCAGTAGTATTAACAGGGGGCTTAAGTCTGGCTACACCTTC.

The chain is built from TRBV4-2 and TRBJ1-1; 9 bases line up with TRBD1. J gave up 3 bases and V 4 bases, and 6 bases lay outside the gene matches. CDR1 and CDR2 (germline): LGHNA, YNFKEQ. The CDR3 contains 15 residues. The DNA of the CDR3 is TGTGCCAGCAGCCCGCCCGGGACAGGGTACACTGAAGCTTTCTTT. This encodes CASSPPGTGYTEAFF.

CDR3 amino acids: CASSRPRQGGDGYTF. The CDR3 coding sequence is TGTGCCAGCAGCCGCCCGCGGCAGGGGGGGGATGGCTACACCTTC. The chain links TRBV4-2 to TRBJ1-2, with 7 positions matching TRBD1. Per the germline V gene, CDR1 is LGHNA and CDR2 is YNFKEQ. This CDR3 has 15 residues. V lost 4 bases, J lost 6 bases, and 11 bases stayed unmatched.

The genes are TRBV5-5 and TRBJ1-2; weak D call: TRBD1 (5 bases). CDR1 and CDR2 from the germline V gene are SGHKS and YYEKEE (reference sequence). The V end was cut by 4 bases, the J end by 6 bases, with 16 bases between. The CDR3 runs to 14 residues. The CDR3 DNA reads as TGTGCCAGCAGCCGGTTGGAGGGGACGGATGGCTACACCTTC. This gives the protein CASSRLEGTDGYTF. Full variable domain (remainder filled in from reference TRBV5-5 and TRBJ1-2): DAGVTQSPTHLIKTRGQQVTLRCSPISGHKSVSWYQQVLGQGPQFIFQYYEKEERGRGNFPDRFSARQFPNYSSELNVNALLLGDSALYLCASSRLEGTDGYTFGSGTRLTVV.

V gene TRBV4-1 combines with J gene TRBJ2-1, with 7 bases matching TRBD1. The CDR3 runs 15 residues. V lost 5 bases and J lost 8; bases outside the gene matches: 12. Germline CDR1 is MGHRA and CDR2 is YSYEKL. The CDR3 spells CASSGRGGSADEQFF. The DNA of the CDR3 is TGCGCCAGCAGCGGGAGAGGGGGCAGCGCGGATGAGCAGTTCTTC.

The chain is built from TRBV7-9 and TRBJ1-2; D is undetermined. The germline V gene has CDR1 SEHNR and CDR2 FQNEAQ (reference sequence). V was clipped by 2 bases and J by 8 bases, with 12 bases between them. This CDR3 has 13 residues. The CDR3 DNA reads TGTGCCAGCAGCTTACCCCCGCAGGAGGGCTACACCTTC. This codes for CASSLPPQEGYTF.